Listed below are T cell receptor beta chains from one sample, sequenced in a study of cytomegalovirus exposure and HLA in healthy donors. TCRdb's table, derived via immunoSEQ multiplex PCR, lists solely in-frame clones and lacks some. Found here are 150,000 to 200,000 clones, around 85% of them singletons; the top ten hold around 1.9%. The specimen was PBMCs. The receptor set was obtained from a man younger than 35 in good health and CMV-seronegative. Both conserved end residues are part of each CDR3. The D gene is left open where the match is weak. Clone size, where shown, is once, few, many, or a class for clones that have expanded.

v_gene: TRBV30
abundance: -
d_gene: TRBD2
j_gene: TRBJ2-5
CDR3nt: TGTGCCTGGAGTGTACGGAGCGGGAGTGGGGAGACCCAGTACTTC
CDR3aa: CAWSVRSGSGETQYF

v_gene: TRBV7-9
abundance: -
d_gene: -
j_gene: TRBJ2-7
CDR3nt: TGTGCCAGCAGCTTAGTTGGACTGCAGACCTACGAGCAGTACTTC
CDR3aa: CASSLVGLQTYEQYF

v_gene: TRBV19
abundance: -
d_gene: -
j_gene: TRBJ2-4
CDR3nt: TGTGCCAGTACACAGACCCTAGCCAAAAACATTCAGTACTTC
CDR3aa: CASTQTLAKNIQYF

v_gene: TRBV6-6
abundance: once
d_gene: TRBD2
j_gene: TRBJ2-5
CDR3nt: TGTGCCAGCAGTTACCCAGGGAGGGAGAGGGGAGAGACCCAGTACTTC
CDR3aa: CASSYPGRERGETQYF

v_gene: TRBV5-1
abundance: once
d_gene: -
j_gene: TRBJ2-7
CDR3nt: TGCGCCAGCAGCTCTGGCCTCGGTTGGGGCTCCTACGAGCAGTACTTC
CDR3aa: CASSSGLGWGSYEQYF

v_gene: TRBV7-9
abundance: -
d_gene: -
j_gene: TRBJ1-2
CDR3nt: TGTGCCAGCAGCTTAGTAGTGACAGTCGGTCTGGGTGAAGGCTACACCTTC
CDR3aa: CASSLVVTVGLGEGYTF

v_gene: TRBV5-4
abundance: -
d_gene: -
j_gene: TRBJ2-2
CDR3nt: TGTGCCACCTCTTCGAGAGGTGGCGGGGAGCTGTTTTTT
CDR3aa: CATSSRGGGELFF

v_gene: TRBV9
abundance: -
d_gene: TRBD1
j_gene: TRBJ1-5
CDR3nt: TGTGCCAGCAGCCAAGATCAGGGGGCGAGTCAGCCCCAGCATTTT
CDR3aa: CASSQDQGASQPQHF

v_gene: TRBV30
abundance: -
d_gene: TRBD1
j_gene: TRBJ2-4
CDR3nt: TGTGCCTGGAGCCCCGGACAGGGAGTGAACATTCAGTACTTC
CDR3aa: CAWSPGQGVNIQYF

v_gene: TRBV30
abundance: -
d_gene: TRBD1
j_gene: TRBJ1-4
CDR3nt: TGTGCCTGGACCCGACAGGGAGGAGAAAAACTGTTTTTT
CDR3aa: CAWTRQGGEKLFF

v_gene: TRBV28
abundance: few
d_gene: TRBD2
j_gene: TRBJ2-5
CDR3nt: TGTGCCAGTACTAGCGGGGGTTACCAAGAGACCCAGTACTTC
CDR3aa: CASTSGGYQETQYF

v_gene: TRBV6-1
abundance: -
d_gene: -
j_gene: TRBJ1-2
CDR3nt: TGTGCCAGCAGTGAATTCACATCGTATGGCTACACCTTC
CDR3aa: CASSEFTSYGYTF

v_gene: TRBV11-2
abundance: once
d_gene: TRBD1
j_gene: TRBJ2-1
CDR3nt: TGTGCCAGCAGCTTCGGGACAGGGCATAATGAGCAGTTCTTC
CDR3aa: CASSFGTGHNEQFF

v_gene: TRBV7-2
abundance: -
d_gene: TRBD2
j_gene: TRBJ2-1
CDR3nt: TGTGCCAGCAGCCCTGGAGGGAGGGCACAATCCTACAATGAGCAGTTCTTC
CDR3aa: CASSPGGRAQSYNEQFF

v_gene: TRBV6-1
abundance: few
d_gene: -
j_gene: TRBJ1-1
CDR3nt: TGTGCCAGCAGTGAACGGGCAGGGGTCGCTTTCTTT
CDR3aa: CASSERAGVAFF

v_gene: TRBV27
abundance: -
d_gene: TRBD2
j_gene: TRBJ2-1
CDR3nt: TGTGCCAGCAGTTTAGGTAGTAGCGGGTTGAATGAGCAGTTCTTC
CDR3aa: CASSLGSSGLNEQFF

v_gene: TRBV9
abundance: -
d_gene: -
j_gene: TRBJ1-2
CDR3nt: TGTGCCAGCAGCGTCCCGGGGTCCTATGGCTACACCTTC
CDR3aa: CASSVPGSYGYTF

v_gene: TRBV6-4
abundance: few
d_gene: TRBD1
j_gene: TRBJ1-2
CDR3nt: TGTGCCAGCAGTGACACGGGACAGGCCCTGGATGGCTACACCTTC
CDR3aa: CASSDTGQALDGYTF

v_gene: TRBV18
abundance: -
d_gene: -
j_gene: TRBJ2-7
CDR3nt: TGTGCCAGCTCACCAACTTCGCAGGGGTACGAGCAGTACTTC
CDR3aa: CASSPTSQGYEQYF

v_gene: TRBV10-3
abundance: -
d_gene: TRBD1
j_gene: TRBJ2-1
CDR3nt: TGTGCCATCAGTGGGGACAGTAACAATGAGCAGTTCTTC
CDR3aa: CAISGDSNNEQFF

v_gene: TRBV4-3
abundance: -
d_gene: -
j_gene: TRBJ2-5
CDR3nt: TGCGCCAGCAGCCAAGATCGAGGGTTGGAGACCCAGTACTTC
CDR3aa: CASSQDRGLETQYF

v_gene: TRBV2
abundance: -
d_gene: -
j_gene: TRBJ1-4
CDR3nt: TGTGCCAGCAGTACGGGCAGGGTTGAAAAACTGTTTTTT
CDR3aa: CASSTGRVEKLFF

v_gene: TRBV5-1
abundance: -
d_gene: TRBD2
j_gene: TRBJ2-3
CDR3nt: TGCGCCAGCAGCCCTAGCGGGGGATCCACAGATACGCAGTATTTT
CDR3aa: CASSPSGGSTDTQYF

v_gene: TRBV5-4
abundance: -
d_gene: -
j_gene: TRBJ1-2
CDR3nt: TGTGCCAGCAGCTTGGCAGGGTTAGACTATGGCTACACCTTC
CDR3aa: CASSLAGLDYGYTF

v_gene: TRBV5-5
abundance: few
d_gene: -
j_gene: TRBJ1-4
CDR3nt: TGTGCCAGCAGCTTGGCCTTCACAGCTAATGAAAAACTGTTTTTT
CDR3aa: CASSLAFTANEKLFF

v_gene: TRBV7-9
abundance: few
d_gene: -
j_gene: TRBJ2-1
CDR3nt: TGTGCCAGCAGCCGAAGTGGCTTCCACTACAATGAGCAGTTCTTC
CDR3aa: CASSRSGFHYNEQFF

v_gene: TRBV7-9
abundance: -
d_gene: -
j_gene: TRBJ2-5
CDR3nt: TGTGCCAGCCAGATGGGGCAGCCACAAGAGACCCAGTACTTC
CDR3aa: CASQMGQPQETQYF

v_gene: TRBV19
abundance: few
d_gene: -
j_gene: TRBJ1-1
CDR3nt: TGTGCCAGTAGTATCAGGGGCACTGAAGCTTTCTTT
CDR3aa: CASSIRGTEAFF

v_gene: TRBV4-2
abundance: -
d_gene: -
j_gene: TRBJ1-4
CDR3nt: TGTGCCAGCAGCCAAGGGGGGCTGGGTGAAAAACTGTTTTTT
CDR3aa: CASSQGGLGEKLFF

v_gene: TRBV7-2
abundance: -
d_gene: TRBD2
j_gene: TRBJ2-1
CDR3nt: TGTGCCAGCAGCTCCCTGGGACTAGGAAACAATGAGCAGTTCTTC
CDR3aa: CASSSLGLGNNEQFF

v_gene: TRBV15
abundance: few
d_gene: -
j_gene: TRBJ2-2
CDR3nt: TGTGCCACCAGCAGAGATCCGCAGGGTAGGGAGCTGTTTTTT
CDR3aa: CATSRDPQGRELFF

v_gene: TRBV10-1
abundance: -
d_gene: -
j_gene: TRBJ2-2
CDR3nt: TGCGCCAGCAGTAGGACAGTCACCGGGGAGCTGTTTTTT
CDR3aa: CASSRTVTGELFF

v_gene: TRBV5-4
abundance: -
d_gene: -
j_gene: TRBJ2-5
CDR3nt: TGTGCCAGCAGCTTGGGGCCTGCGGGGGAGACCCAGTACTTC
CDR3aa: CASSLGPAGETQYF

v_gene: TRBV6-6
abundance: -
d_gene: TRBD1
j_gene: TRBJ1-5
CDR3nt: TGTGCCAGCAGACAGACAGGGGCGAGCAATCAGCCCCAGCATTTT
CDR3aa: CASRQTGASNQPQHF

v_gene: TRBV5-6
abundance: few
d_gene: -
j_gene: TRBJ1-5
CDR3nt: TGTGCCAGCAGCTTGCGGGAAAGGGACAATCAGCCCCAGCATTTT
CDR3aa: CASSLRERDNQPQHF

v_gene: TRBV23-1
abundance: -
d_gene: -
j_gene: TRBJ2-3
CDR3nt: TGCGCCAGCACTCACAAGGGGACTAGCACAGATACGCAGTATTTT
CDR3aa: CASTHKGTSTDTQYF

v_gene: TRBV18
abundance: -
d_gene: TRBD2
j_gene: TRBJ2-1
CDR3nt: TGTGCCAGCTCACCACTAGCGGGAGTAGTGAATGAGCAGTTCTTC
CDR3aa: CASSPLAGVVNEQFF

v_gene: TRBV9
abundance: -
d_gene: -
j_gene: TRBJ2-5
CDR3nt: TGTGCCAGCAGCGTAACCCCGGACTATCAAGAGACCCAGTACTTC
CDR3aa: CASSVTPDYQETQYF

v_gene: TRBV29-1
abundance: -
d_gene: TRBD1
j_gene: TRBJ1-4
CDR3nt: TGCAGCGTTGAAGACACAGGGGGCGCGAATGAAAAACTGTTTTTT
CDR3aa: CSVEDTGGANEKLFF

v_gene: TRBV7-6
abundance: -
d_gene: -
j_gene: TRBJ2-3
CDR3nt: TGTGCCAGCAGCTTAGACACGACAGATACGCAGTATTTT
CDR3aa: CASSLDTTDTQYF

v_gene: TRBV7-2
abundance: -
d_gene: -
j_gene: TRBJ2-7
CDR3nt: TGTGCCAGCAGCCCCAGCTACGAGCAGTACTTC
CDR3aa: CASSPSYEQYF

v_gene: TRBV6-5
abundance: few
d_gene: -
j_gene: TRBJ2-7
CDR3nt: TGTGCCAGCAGAAAGACAGGTGGCTACGAGCAGTACTTC
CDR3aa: CASRKTGGYEQYF

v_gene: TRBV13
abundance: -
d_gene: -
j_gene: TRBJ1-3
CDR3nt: TGTGCCAGCAGCCCGATCTCCGCGGGGGGAAACACCATATATTTT
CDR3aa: CASSPISAGGNTIYF

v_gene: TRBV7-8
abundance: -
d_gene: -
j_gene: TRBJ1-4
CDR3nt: TGTGCCAGCAGCTTTCGGACAACGAATGAAAAACTGTTTTTT
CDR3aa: CASSFRTTNEKLFF

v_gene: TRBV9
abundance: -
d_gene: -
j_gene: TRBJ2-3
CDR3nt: TGTGCCAGCAGCGCCAGCGGGAGCACAGATACGCAGTATTTT
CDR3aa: CASSASGSTDTQYF

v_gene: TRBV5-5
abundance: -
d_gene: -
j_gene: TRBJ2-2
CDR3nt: TGTGCCAGCAGAATAATAAACACCGGGGAGCTGTTTTTT
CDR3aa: CASRIINTGELFF

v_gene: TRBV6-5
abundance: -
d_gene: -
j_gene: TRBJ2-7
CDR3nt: TGTGCCAGCAGGGGGTTGGCGGGGCAGTACTTC
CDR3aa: CASRGLAGQYF

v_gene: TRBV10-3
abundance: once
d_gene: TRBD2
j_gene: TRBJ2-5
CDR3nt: TGTGCCATCAGTGGGTCGACTAGCGGGCCTCACCAAGAGACCCAGTACTTC
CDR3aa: CAISGSTSGPHQETQYF

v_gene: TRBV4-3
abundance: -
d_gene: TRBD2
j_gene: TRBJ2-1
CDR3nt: TGCGCCAGCAGCCAAGATAGGCCCGGACTAGCGGTGGGGAATGAGCAGTTCTTC
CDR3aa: CASSQDRPGLAVGNEQFF

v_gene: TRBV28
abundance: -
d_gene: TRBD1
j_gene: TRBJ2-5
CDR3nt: TGTGCCAGCAGTCCGGGACAGCAAGAGACCCAGTACTTC
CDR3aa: CASSPGQQETQYF

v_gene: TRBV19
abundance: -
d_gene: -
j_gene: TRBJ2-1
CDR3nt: TGTGCCAGTAGATGGCGGGGCAGCCTCGATGAGCAGTTCTTC
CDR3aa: CASRWRGSLDEQFF

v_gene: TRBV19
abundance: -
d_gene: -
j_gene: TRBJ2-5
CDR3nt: TGTGCCAGTAGTAAAGCAGGGGATCAAGAGACCCAGTACTTC
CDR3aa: CASSKAGDQETQYF

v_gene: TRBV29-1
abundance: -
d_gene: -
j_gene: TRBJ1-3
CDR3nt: TGCAGCGTTGAAGAGGGAGGGGCGGCCTTTGGAAACACCATATATTTT
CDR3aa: CSVEEGGAAFGNTIYF

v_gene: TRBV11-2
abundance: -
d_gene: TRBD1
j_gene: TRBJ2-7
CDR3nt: TGTGCCAGCAGTAAGGGACGAGGGGGCGCCCCCAAGGTGCACGGCGAGCAGTACTTC
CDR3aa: CASSKGRGGAPKVHGEQYF

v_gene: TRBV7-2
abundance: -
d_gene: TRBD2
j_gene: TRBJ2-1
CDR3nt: TGTGCCAGCAGCTTGACGGGACTAGTATACAATGAGCAGTTCTTC
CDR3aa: CASSLTGLVYNEQFF